The 20 T cell receptor beta chains reported below all come from one sample, sequenced in a study of shared clonotypes between healthy human individuals. The data were produced by immunoSEQ multiplex PCR, yet TCRdb's version contains in-frame clones alone and is incomplete. The data hold 1.5 million to 1.9 million clones, with roughly 98% observed a single time. Input material: naive CD4+ T cells sorted from blood. Subset in this sample: CD45RA+ positively selected. These receptors were obtained from a man aged 25-45 years in good health.

This chain links TRBV7-8 with TRBJ2-7, with 14 positions matching TRBD2. CDR1 is SGHVS, CDR2 FQNEAQ, per germline. Unmatched junction bases numbered 7, after V lost 7 bases and J lost 2 bases. This CDR3 is built from 16 residues. The CDR3: CASTPRGLAGAYEQYF. The CDR3 DNA is TGTGCCAGCACCCCGCGGGGACTAGCGGGAGCCTACGAGCAGTACTTC.

This clone appeared once. Different DNA sequences within this sample yield the same CDR3. The V and J genes are TRBV18 and TRBJ2-5; D is ambiguous. The germline CDR1 and CDR2 sequences are KGHSH and LQKENI. CDR3 length equals 13 residues. Trimming stripped 3 bases from V and 2 bases from J, with 7 bases between. The CDR3 sequence is CASSPGLQETQYF. The CDR3 nucleotides read TGTGCCAGCTCACCTGGGCTACAAGAGACCCAGTACTTC.

The genes are TRBV5-1 and TRBJ2-7, with 15 bases fitting TRBD2. Per the germline V gene, CDR1 is SGHRS and CDR2 is YFSETQ. Unmatched junction bases numbered 8, after V lost 4 bases and J lost 0 bases. The CDR3 has 18 residues. The CDR3 nucleotides are TGCGCCAGCAGCACCGGACTAGCGGGAGGGCCGGGCTCCTACGAGCAGTACTTC. Translating it yields CASSTGLAGGPGSYEQYF.

For this clone: This CDR3 is also generated by other DNA sequences in the sample. The chain recombines TRBV7-9 with TRBJ2-7; possibly TRBD2 for D (7 bases). CDR3 length: 14 amino acids. Trimming pared 3 bases from V and 2 bases from J, leaving 11 bases between. From germline, CDR1 is SEHNR and CDR2 FQNEAQ (reference sequence). The DNA for the CDR3 is TGTGCCAGCAGCTTGGGGGGGCCCCCCTACGAGCAGTACTTC. It is translated as CASSLGGPPYEQYF.

The chain is built from TRBV11-2 and TRBJ1-1; D is unclear. The CDR3 length is 11 residues. V was trimmed by 8 bases and J by 2 bases, leaving 6 bases between them. Germline V gene lookup returns CDR1 SGHAT and CDR2 FQNNGV. The CDR3 DNA is TGTGCCAGCTCCCGCAACACTGAAGCTTTCTTT. Protein product: CASSRNTEAFF.

About this clone itself: This CDR3 is also generated by other DNA sequences in the sample. The CDR3 nucleotides are TGTGCCAGCTCACCAGCGACAGGGAACACTGAAGCTTTCTTT. Translation: CASSPATGNTEAFF. V usage is TRBV18 and J usage is TRBJ1-1; D is perhaps TRBD1 (6 bases). The CDR3 has 14 amino acids. Germline-derived CDR1 and CDR2 are KGHSH and LQKENI. Trimming left V 2 bases short and J 1 base short, with 8 bases between.

This clone was recorded only once. The genes are TRBV28 and TRBJ1-1, with D possibly being TRBD1 (5 bases). The CDR3 has 15 residues. Trimming cost V 2 bases and J 3 bases, with 13 bases left between them. In germline, CDR1 is MDHEN, CDR2 SYDVKM. Here the CDR3 reads CASSLGAAGHTEAFF. DNA for the CDR3: TGTGCCAGCAGTTTAGGGGCAGCGGGGCACACTGAAGCTTTCTTT. Full variable domain (missing parts from reference TRBV28 and TRBJ1-1): DVKVTQSSRYLVKRTGEKVFLECVQDMDHENMFWYRQDPGLGLRLIYFSYDVKMKEKGDIPEGYSVSREKKERFSLILESASTNQTSMYLCASSLGAAGHTEAFFGQGTRLTVV.

V and J are TRBV11-2 and TRBJ2-2; perhaps D is TRBD1 or TRBD2 (6 bases each). This CDR3 has 14 amino acids. V shed 4 bases and J shed 7 bases, with 13 bases lying between them. Germline CDR1 SGHAT, CDR2 FQNNGV. The CDR3 reads CASSYIQGGGELFF. The CDR3 nucleotides read TGTGCCAGCAGCTATATACAGGGAGGCGGGGAGCTGTTTTTT. Based on the CDR3 plus reference TRBV11-2 and TRBJ2-2, the full variable domain is EAGVAQSPRYKIIEKRQSVAFWCNPISGHATLYWYQQILGQGPKLLIQFQNNGVVDDSQLPKDRFSAERLKGVDSTLKIQPAKLEDSAVYLCASSYIQGGGELFFGEGSRLTVL.

This chain connects TRBV28 to TRBJ1-2, with D perhaps matching TRBD1 (5 bases). This CDR3 contains 12 residues. Germline CDR1 reads MDHEN; CDR2 reads SYDVKM. Trimming cost V 6 bases and J 7 bases, with 12 bases left between them. The CDR3 is CASSSVGGGYTF. The CDR3 nucleotides are TGTGCCAGCAGCTCAGTCGGGGGTGGCTACACCTTC.

The CDR3 is CASSPLPAGAQETQYF. CDR3 coding DNA: TGTGCCAGCTCACCCCTCCCGGCAGGGGCCCAAGAGACCCAGTACTTC. J is TRBJ2-5 and V is TRBV18; D may be TRBD1 (6 bases). The CDR3 loop spans 16 amino acids. Germline values: CDR1 KGHSH, CDR2 LQKENI. Trimming removed 3 bases at V and 1 base at J, with 15 bases between.

The chain couples TRBV4-1 to TRBJ2-7, with 12 bases that match TRBD2. The ends lost 5 bases at V and 3 bases at J; junction bases unmatched: 2. This CDR3 has 14 amino acids. Germline values: CDR1 MGHRA, CDR2 YSYEKL. In DNA, the CDR3 is TGCGCCAGCAGCTCGGGACTAGCGGGCTACGAGCAGTACTTC. Translated, it gives CASSSGLAGYEQYF.

Only one count was recorded for this clone. The rearrangement joins TRBV19 to TRBJ2-7; 10 bases line up with TRBD1. The germline V gene encodes CDR1 LNHDA and CDR2 SQIVND (reference sequence). Losses at the gene ends were 6 bases for V and 4 bases for J; bases not matched to a gene: 3. There are 13 residues in the CDR3. The CDR3 nucleotides are TGTGCCAGTAGAAGGACAGGGGGGTACGAGCAGTACTTC. Translated, it gives CASRRTGGYEQYF.

The chain joins TRBV28 to TRBJ2-1, with 7 bases aligning to TRBD2. The CDR3 consists of 15 residues. CDR1 and CDR2 (germline): MDHEN, SYDVKM. Trimming cost V 5 bases and J 8 bases; bases outside gene matches: 12. CDR3 nucleotides: TGTGCCAGCAGTCTCGGGACTACCTCGTGGCATGAGCAGTTCTTC. It is translated as CASSLGTTSWHEQFF.

The gene calls are TRBV5-1 and TRBJ1-1, with D maybe TRBD1 (5 bases). Germline CDR1 reads SGHRS; CDR2 reads YFSETQ. Trimming took 4 bases from V and 2 from J, leaving 9 bases between them. This CDR3 is 13 amino acids long. The CDR3 region is CASSKDTNTEAFF. The CDR3 coding sequence is TGCGCCAGCAGCAAGGACACCAACACTGAAGCTTTCTTT.

The chain links TRBV7-9 to TRBJ2-5; unclear D gene. Per germline, CDR1 SEHNR and CDR2 FQNEAQ (reference sequence). The V end lost 2 bases, the J end lost 1 base, and 14 bases lay between the germline ends. The CDR3 has 16 amino acids. The CDR3 protein is CASSLRVRAFQETQYF. The DNA for the CDR3 is TGTGCCAGCAGCTTAAGGGTTAGGGCCTTCCAAGAGACCCAGTACTTC.

J is TRBJ2-7 and V is TRBV19, with 10 bases aligning to TRBD1. The CDR3 contains 14 residues. V lost 6 bases and J lost 5; bases outside the gene matches: 7. CDR1 and CDR2 (germline): LNHDA, SQIVND (reference sequence). Here the CDR3 DNA reads TGTGCCAGTAGGGACAGGGGGGTTCGCGACGAGCAGTACTTC. This translates into CASRDRGVRDEQYF.

V and J are TRBV5-8 and TRBJ2-5, with TRBD2 matching over 10 bases. The germline CDR1 and CDR2 sequences are SGHTS and YDEGEE. The CDR3 runs 15 residues. V lost 4 bases to trimming and J lost 2 bases; unmatched junction nucleotides: 5. The CDR3 nucleotides read TGTGCCAGCAGCCCTGGACTAGCGGCTCAAGAGACCCAGTACTTC. It is translated as CASSPGLAAQETQYF.

The CDR3 nucleotides read TGTGCCAGCAGTGAACGGCGGGGCTCTGGAAACACCATATATTTT. Encoded protein: CASSERRGSGNTIYF. This rearrangement joins TRBV6-1 to TRBJ1-3, with D unclear. This CDR3 has 15 amino acids. Germline loops: CDR1 MNHNS, CDR2 SASEGT. Trimming left V 2 bases short and J 0 bases short, with 8 bases between.

The chain has TRBV29-1 and TRBJ1-1, with 7 bases aligning to TRBD1. The CDR3 has 12 residues. The ends lost 7 bases at V and 1 base at J; junction bases unmatched: 3. Germline V gene data show CDR1 as SQVTM and CDR2 as ANQGSEA. The CDR3 DNA sequence: TGCAGCGACCGACAGGGGAACACTGAAGCTTTCTTT. Amino acid sequence: CSDRQGNTEAFF. Variable domain in full (rest from reference TRBV29-1 and TRBJ1-1): SAVISQKPSRDICQRGTSLTIQCQVDSQVTMMFWYRQQPGQSLTLIATANQGSEATYESGFVIDKFPISRPNLTFSTLTVSNMSPEDSSIYLCSDRQGNTEAFFGQGTRLTVV.

The V gene is TRBV6-6, the J gene TRBJ2-7; TRBD1 aligns across 9 bases. CDR1 is MNHNY and CDR2 is SVGAGI in the germline V gene (reference sequence). CDR3 size: 15 residues. V was clipped by 7 bases and J by 4 bases; unmatched bases: 11. CDR3 nucleotide sequence: TGTGCCAGCAACCCCGGGACAGGGAGTAGTTACGAGCAGTACTTC. It encodes CASNPGTGSSYEQYF.